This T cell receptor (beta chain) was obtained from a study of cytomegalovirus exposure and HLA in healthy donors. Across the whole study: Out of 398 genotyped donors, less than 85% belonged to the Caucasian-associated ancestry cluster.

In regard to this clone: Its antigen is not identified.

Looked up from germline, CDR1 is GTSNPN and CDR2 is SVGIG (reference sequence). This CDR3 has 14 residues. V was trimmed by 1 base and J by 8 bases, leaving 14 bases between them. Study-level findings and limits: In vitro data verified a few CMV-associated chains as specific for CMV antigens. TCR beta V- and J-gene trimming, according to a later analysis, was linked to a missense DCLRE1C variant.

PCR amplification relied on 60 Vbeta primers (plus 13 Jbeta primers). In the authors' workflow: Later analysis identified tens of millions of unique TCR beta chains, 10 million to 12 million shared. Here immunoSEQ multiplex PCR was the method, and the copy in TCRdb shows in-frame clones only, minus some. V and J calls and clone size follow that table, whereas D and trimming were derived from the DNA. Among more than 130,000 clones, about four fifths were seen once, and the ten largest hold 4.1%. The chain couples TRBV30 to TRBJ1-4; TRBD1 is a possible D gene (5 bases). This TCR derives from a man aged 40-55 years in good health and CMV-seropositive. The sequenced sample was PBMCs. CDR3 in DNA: TGTGCCTGGAGTGGTTGGCAGGGTCGCGAAAAACTGTTTTTT. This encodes CAWSGWQGREKLFF. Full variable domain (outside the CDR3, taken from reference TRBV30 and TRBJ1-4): SQTIHQWPATLVQPVGSPLSLECTVEGTSNPNLYWYRQAAGRGLQLLFYSVGIGQISSEVPQNLSASRPQDRQFILSSKKLLLSDSGFYLCAWSGWQGREKLFFGSGTQLSVL.